Each of the 18 T cell receptor beta chains below was sequenced from the same sample in a study of cytomegalovirus exposure and HLA in healthy donors. The PCR had 60 Vbeta and 13 Jbeta primers. Measured with immunoSEQ multiplex PCR; TCRdb has only the in-frame clones, and not every one. In the table there are 160,000 or so clones, 70% to 80% of which are singletons. Sequenced input: PBMCs. The receptors originated from a man younger than 30 in good health and CMV-seropositive.

This chain uses TRBV5-4 with TRBJ2-2; no clear D gene. Trimming removed 7 bases from V and 0 bases from J, with 16 bases in between. Germline CDR1 is SGHNT and CDR2 is YYREEE (reference sequence). CDR3 length equals 16 residues. This CDR3 is CASPRTLRANTGELFF. The CDR3 bases are TGTGCCAGCCCTCGAACATTACGGGCGAACACCGGGGAGCTGTTTTTT.

This clone turned up a few times. The V call is TRBV27, the J call TRBJ2-1; 7 bases map to TRBD2. V was pared by 3 bases and J by 5 bases, with 7 bases of the junction left unmatched. Germline CDR1 is MNHEY and CDR2 is SMNVEV (reference sequence). CDR3 size: 15 residues. This CDR3 is CASSLRRGSHNEQFF. The CDR3 nucleotides read TGTGCCAGCAGTTTGAGGCGGGGGAGCCACAATGAGCAGTTCTTC.

The rearrangement uses TRBV6-1 and TRBJ1-6; 7 bases map to TRBD1. CDR1 MNHNS and CDR2 SASEGT come from the germline V gene. V was pared by 1 base and J by 8 bases, with 5 bases of the junction left unmatched. This CDR3 is 15 amino acids long. The CDR3 spells CASSEVEGADSPLHF. Written as DNA, the CDR3 is TGTGCCAGCAGTGAAGTTGAGGGGGCCGATTCACCCCTCCACTTT.

The chain combines TRBV6-1 with TRBJ1-2; D remains unclear. The CDR3 length is 15 residues. V lost 6 bases, J lost 5 bases, and 19 bases lay in between. Germline V gives CDR1 MNHNS, CDR2 SASEGT. CDR3 coding DNA: TGTGCCAGCAGGGCTAGGGAGCAAGCCCGGTATGGCTACACCTTC. It encodes CASRAREQARYGYTF.

The CDR3 DNA reads as TGCGCCAGCAGCGGTGCGGGACGGCAGAACACTGAAGCTTTCTTT. Its protein is CASSGAGRQNTEAFF. This rearrangement joins TRBV5-1 to TRBJ1-1; D may be TRBD1 (5 bases). This CDR3 spans 15 amino acids. Deletions cut 4 bases from V and 1 base from J, with 14 bases between. The germline CDR1 and CDR2 sequences are SGHRS and YFSETQ.

This rearrangement joins TRBV5-8 to TRBJ2-3; D perhaps matches TRBD2 (6 bases). Germline CDR1 SGHTS, CDR2 YDEGEE. With 0 bases removed from V and 2 bases from J, the gap between germline ends came to 16 bases. The CDR3 contains 17 residues. CDR3 protein: CASSLAWDSTPTDTQYF. CDR3 DNA sequence: TGTGCCAGCAGCTTGGCATGGGACTCCACGCCCACAGATACGCAGTATTTT. Together with reference TRBV5-8 and TRBJ2-3, the CDR3 gives the full variable domain: EAGVTQSPTHLIKTRGQQATLRCSPISGHTSVYWYQQALGLGLQFLLWYDEGEERNRGNFPPRFSGRQFPNYSSELNVNALELEDSALYLCASSLAWDSTPTDTQYFGPGTRLTVL.

This clone appeared a few times. The V and J genes are TRBV18 and TRBJ1-1, with TRBD1 identical over 9 bases. Germline-derived CDR1 and CDR2 are KGHSH and LQKENI. Germline trimming cut 3 bases from V and 8 bases from J; bases unmatched to any gene: 1. The CDR3 runs 12 residues. CDR3 nucleotides: TGTGCCAGCTCACCCGGGACAGGGGAAGCTTTCTTT. Amino acids: CASSPGTGEAFF.

The chain combines TRBV7-2 with TRBJ2-1; TRBD2 might be the D (5 bases). This CDR3 comprises 13 residues. V lost 9 bases, J lost 5 bases, and 14 bases lay in between. Germline assignment: CDR1 SGHTA and CDR2 FQGNSA. The CDR3 loop is CASRDSGNNEQFF. CDR3 sequence (DNA): TGTGCCAGTCGAGACTCGGGGAACAATGAGCAGTTCTTC.

This chain uses TRBV19 with TRBJ2-3; perhaps TRBD2 as D (5 bases). This CDR3 comprises 15 residues. Germline V gene sequence: CDR1 LNHDA, CDR2 SQIVND (reference sequence). V lost 3 bases and J 7 bases, leaving 17 bases between the germline ends. CDR3 nucleotides: TGTGCCAGTAGTATCCAACCCAGAGCGGCGAATACGCAGTATTTT. This codes for CASSIQPRAANTQYF.

This chain connects TRBV5-1 to TRBJ1-6; possibly TRBD1 for D (6 bases). Germline CDR1 SGHRS, CDR2 YFSETQ. The CDR3 is 16 amino acids. Trimming took off 4 bases at V and 5 bases at J, with 16 bases between the two ends. CDR3 region: CASSPRTEAHNSPLHF. CDR3 bases: TGCGCCAGCAGCCCGAGGACAGAGGCTCATAATTCACCCCTCCACTTT.

This clone was seen more than once but under ten times. V and J are TRBV4-1 and TRBJ1-1; D gene uncertain. V lost 4 bases and J lost 7, with 19 bases in between. Germline CDR1 is MGHRA and CDR2 is YSYEKL. This CDR3 has 15 amino acids. The DNA for the CDR3 is TGCGCCAGCAGCCCATACCTTACTTCTACGGTTGAAGCTTTCTTT. As protein: CASSPYLTSTVEAFF.

The chain carries TRBV9 and TRBJ2-7; D unresolved. The germline CDR1 and CDR2 sequences are SGDLS and YYNGEE. Trimming took off 3 bases at V and 4 bases at J, with 11 bases between the two ends. This CDR3 is 13 amino acids long. In nucleotides, the CDR3 is TGTGCCAGCAGCGCTTCCCCTCTTTACGAGCAGTACTTC. It is translated as CASSASPLYEQYF.

This chain connects TRBV27 to TRBJ2-1; TRBD1 aligns across 10 bases. This CDR3 is built from 16 residues. Germline lookup yields CDR1 MNHEY and CDR2 SMNVEV (reference sequence). The junction had 10 bases not matched to a gene; V was cut back by 3 bases and J by 8 bases. The CDR3 protein is CASSFSSDRGPYEQFF. Written as DNA, the CDR3 is TGTGCCAGCAGTTTTTCTAGTGACAGGGGGCCTTATGAGCAGTTCTTC.

The chain uses TRBV5-1 and TRBJ1-1; the match to TRBD1 covers 7 bases. The CDR3 sequence is 13 residues long. V shed 5 bases, J shed 5 bases, and the junction held 6 bases outside the gene matches. Germline V gene data show CDR1 as SGHRS and CDR2 as YFSETQ. Here the CDR3 reads CASRPSGGTEAFF. Here the CDR3 DNA reads TGCGCCAGCAGACCTTCAGGGGGTACTGAAGCTTTCTTT. Based on the CDR3 plus reference TRBV5-1 and TRBJ1-1, the full variable domain is KAGVTQTPRYLIKTRGQQVTLSCSPISGHRSVSWYQQTPGQGLQFLFEYFSETQRNKGNFPGRFSGRQFSNSRSEMNVSTLELGDSALYLCASRPSGGTEAFFGQGTRLTVV.

The chain uses TRBV4-1 and TRBJ2-5, with TRBD2 matching 10 bases. V lost 4 bases, J lost 5 bases, and 10 bases stayed unmatched. The CDR3 consists of 16 residues. Germline V gene sequence: CDR1 MGHRA, CDR2 YSYEKL. The CDR3 bases are TGCGCCAGCAGCCGTCGCTCTAGCGGGAGATGGGAGACCCAGTACTTC. Translating gives CASSRRSSGRWETQYF.

V usage is TRBV7-9 and J usage is TRBJ2-1; 10 bases map to TRBD1. CDR3 length: 14 amino acids. CDR1 is SEHNR, CDR2 FQNEAQ, per germline (reference sequence). Germline trimming cut 6 bases from V and 7 bases from J; bases unmatched to any gene: 6. The CDR3 region has the DNA TGTGCCAGCAGACCGGGACAGGGGACGAATGAGCAGTTCTTC. This sequence encodes CASRPGQGTNEQFF.

In its sample, this clone was seen a few times. The chain carries TRBV19 and TRBJ1-3; D remains unclear. Germline V gene data show CDR1 as LNHDA and CDR2 as SQIVND (reference sequence). The CDR3 consists of 14 residues. V lost 7 bases to trimming and J lost 4 bases, with 14 bases between them. For the CDR3, the DNA is TGTGCCAGTATATCAGTTGCGGCCGGAAACACCATATATTTT. It is translated as CASISVAAGNTIYF.

In its sample, this clone was seen a few times. The chain couples TRBV19 to TRBJ2-6; 9 bases align to TRBD1. The V gene's germline CDR1 is LNHDA and CDR2 SQIVND (reference sequence). Trimming cost V 1 base and J 2 bases; bases outside gene matches: 3. This CDR3 comprises 17 residues. DNA of the CDR3: TGTGCCAGTAGTATAGGGACAGGGGAGGCTGGGGCCAACGTCCTGACTTTC. As protein: CASSIGTGEAGANVLTF.